The 21 T cell receptor beta chains listed next were all sequenced from one sample in a study of graft-versus-host responses after intestinal transplantation. Produced via immunoSEQ multiplex PCR; TCRdb's table is partial and in-frame only. The data contain under 90,000 clones, about 90% of them seen just once; the ten biggest clones take up approximately 0.64%. This sample comprised PBMCs, obtained 98 days after intestinal transplantation. The receptors were sampled from a human patient who received an intestinal transplant, so some T cells may come from the graft donor.

The chain is built from TRBV10-1 and TRBJ2-5; TRBD2 might be the D (7 bases). V was pared by 3 bases and J by 4 bases, with 18 bases between. Germline values: CDR1 WNHNN, CDR2 SYGVQD (reference sequence). This CDR3 is built from 16 residues. CDR3 amino acids: CASSEGTGGPLETQYF. The CDR3 nucleotides read TGCGCCAGCAGTGAAGGGACGGGGGGCCCCCTAGAGACCCAGTACTTC.

This clone was observed a single time. Different DNA sequences within this sample yield the same CDR3. The rearrangement joins TRBV6-1 to TRBJ1-5; D possibly corresponds to TRBD1 (5 bases). CDR1 is MNHNS and CDR2 is SASEGT in the germline V gene. V dropped 1 base and J dropped 2 bases, with 9 bases sitting between them. The CDR3 runs 15 residues. The CDR3 DNA follows: TGTGCCAGCAGTGAAGGGGGCGGGGGCAATCAGCCCCAGCATTTT. Its protein is CASSEGGGGNQPQHF.

This rearrangement joins TRBV18 to TRBJ2-1, with 9 positions matching TRBD1. The CDR3 runs 15 residues. V shed 4 bases and J 5 bases; nucleotides not matched to a gene: 6. CDR1 KGHSH and CDR2 LQKENI come from the germline V gene. The DNA of the CDR3 is TGTGCCAGCTCACTTACCGGGACAGGGAACAATGAGCAGTTCTTC. It translates to CASSLTGTGNNEQFF.

The chain employs TRBV2 and TRBJ2-6; a possible D gene is TRBD2 (6 bases). Looked up from germline, CDR1 is SNHLY and CDR2 is FYNNEI. Trimming shortened V by 7 bases and J by 0 bases, and 22 bases separated the two germline ends. CDR3 length equals 19 residues. CDR3 DNA sequence: TGTGCCAGCACACCAGAGGGTCCAGCGGGCCCCTCTGGGGCCAACGTCCTGACTTTC. This codes for CASTPEGPAGPSGANVLTF.

This chain uses TRBV6-5 with TRBJ2-7, with 7 bases aligning to TRBD1. The CDR3 contains 15 residues. The germline V gene has CDR1 MNHEY and CDR2 SVGAGI. The trim removed 6 bases at V and 5 bases at J, leaving 13 bases unmatched. The CDR3 protein is CASSPRQGRENEQYF. CDR3 bases: TGTGCCAGCAGCCCTCGACAGGGAAGGGAAAACGAGCAGTACTTC.

The rearrangement links TRBV10-3 to TRBJ2-3, with 7 bases that match TRBD1. The J segment lost 2 bases and the V segment lost 8 bases, leaving 4 bases of the junction unmatched. CDR3 size: 13 residues. Germline CDR1 reads ENHRY; CDR2 reads SYGVKD. Here the CDR3 reads CAIGTADTDTQYF. The CDR3 nucleotides are TGTGCCATCGGGACAGCAGACACAGATACGCAGTATTTT.

The rearrangement joins TRBV5-1 to TRBJ2-5, with TRBD2 identical over 12 bases. The CDR3 spans 15 residues. The germline CDR1 and CDR2 sequences are SGHRS and YFSETQ. V dropped 0 bases and J dropped 5; count of bases not matched to a gene: 2. The chain's CDR3 is CASSLGTSGEETQYF. The CDR3 DNA reads as TGCGCCAGCAGCTTGGGGACTAGCGGGGAGGAGACCCAGTACTTC.

This chain uses TRBV5-1 with TRBJ1-2, with D hard to call. This CDR3 contains 14 residues. V lost 0 bases, J lost 0 bases, and 6 bases lay in between. The germline gives CDR1 SGHRS, CDR2 YFSETQ. The CDR3 loop is CASSLEAANYGYTF. CDR3 nucleotides: TGCGCCAGCAGCTTGGAGGCAGCTAACTATGGCTACACCTTC.

This rearrangement joins TRBV19 to TRBJ2-1; perhaps D is TRBD1 or TRBD2 (5 bases each). V was trimmed by 6 bases and J by 6 bases, leaving 15 bases between them. The length of the CDR3 is 14 residues. The germline CDR1 and CDR2 sequences are LNHDA and SQIVND (reference sequence). CDR3 region: CASSLGTQGNEQFF. Here the CDR3 DNA reads TGTGCCAGTAGCCTCGGGACCCAAGGCAATGAGCAGTTCTTC. Using reference TRBV19 and TRBJ2-1 for the parts outside the CDR3, the full variable domain is DGGITQSPKYLFRKEGQNVTLSCEQNLNHDAMYWYRQDPGQGLRLIYYSQIVNDFQKGDIAEGYSVSREKKESFPLTVTSAQKNPTAFYLCASSLGTQGNEQFFGPGTRLTVL.

This clone was observed once. This chain uses TRBV10-3 with TRBJ2-1; TRBD2 matches 16 bases. Germline V lookup: CDR1 ENHRY, CDR2 SYGVKD. Losses at the gene ends were 8 bases for V and 7 bases for J; bases not matched to a gene: 11. This CDR3 comprises 17 residues. CDR3 DNA: TGTGCCATCTCCGGGACTAGCGGGAGGGTGGGCAGTAATGAGCAGTTCTTC. This codes for CAISGTSGRVGSNEQFF.

This sequence joins TRBV27 and TRBJ2-1; D is perhaps TRBD1 or TRBD2 (5 bases each). In germline, CDR1 is MNHEY, CDR2 SMNVEV (reference sequence). The CDR3 contains 18 residues. V shed 5 bases and J shed 2 bases, with 22 bases lying between them. The CDR3 here is CASSQGSRGQNPYNEQFF. CDR3 coding DNA: TGTGCCAGCAGTCAGGGTTCGAGGGGTCAAAACCCCTACAATGAGCAGTTCTTC.

CDR3 residues: CASSLSAESYNEQFF. The CDR3 bases are TGCGCCAGCAGCTTGAGTGCGGAATCCTACAATGAGCAGTTCTTC. This chain connects TRBV5-1 to TRBJ2-1; D unclear. The germline V gene encodes CDR1 SGHRS and CDR2 YFSETQ. Between the trimmed V and J ends, which lost 1 base and 1 base, there was a span of 9 bases. The length of the CDR3 is 15 residues.

The CDR3 DNA is TGCGCCAGCAGCTTCACTACCAGGCCGTACGAGCAGTACTTC. Encoded protein: CASSFTTRPYEQYF. The chain combines TRBV5-1 with TRBJ2-7; D unclear. The germline V gene has CDR1 SGHRS and CDR2 YFSETQ. V was shortened by 2 bases and J by 4 bases, with 13 bases between the two germline ends. The CDR3 covers 14 residues.

This clone was detected only once. This sample includes further DNA sequences coding for the same CDR3. V and J are TRBV28 and TRBJ2-7; TRBD1 agrees at 10 bases. The CDR3 extends over 15 amino acids. Looked up from germline, CDR1 is MDHEN and CDR2 is SYDVKM. V shed 6 bases, J shed 5 bases, and the junction held 10 bases outside the gene matches. As DNA, the CDR3 is TGTGCCAGCAGCCCCGACAGGGGGCCTGCGGACGAGCAGTACTTC. Its protein is CASSPDRGPADEQYF.

The gene calls are TRBV7-9 and TRBJ1-4; D is undetermined. V was shortened by 4 bases and J by 8 bases, with 8 bases between the two germline ends. The length of the CDR3 is 12 residues. Germline values: CDR1 SEHNR, CDR2 FQNEAQ (reference sequence). The CDR3 DNA follows: TGTGCCAGCAGCTGGGAAGAAGAAAAACTGTTTTTT. Protein: CASSWEEEKLFF.

The chain has TRBV6-1 and TRBJ2-7; D is unclear. This CDR3 region has 14 residues. V gave up 2 bases and J gave up 2 bases, with 10 bases separating them. CDR1 and CDR2 (germline): MNHNS, SASEGT. CDR3 region: CASSEYSPPYEQYF. In DNA, the CDR3 is TGTGCCAGCAGTGAATATAGTCCTCCCTACGAGCAGTACTTC.

This chain joins TRBV10-3 and TRBJ2-2; 9 bases fit TRBD1. Unmatched junction bases numbered 7, after V lost 6 bases and J lost 2 bases. Germline assignment: CDR1 ENHRY and CDR2 SYGVKD. The CDR3 sequence is 16 residues long. The CDR3 bases are TGTGCCATCAGCAATGGACAGGGGCCTAACACCGGGGAGCTGTTTTTT. Protein product: CAISNGQGPNTGELFF.

The rearrangement links TRBV5-6 to TRBJ2-7; TRBD2 is a possible D gene (7 bases). V gave up 0 bases and J gave up 4 bases, with 26 bases separating them. CDR3 length: 19 amino acids. In germline, CDR1 is SGHDT, CDR2 YYEEEE. Here the CDR3 reads CASSLEAWLGGPGMYEQYF. The CDR3 DNA reads as TGTGCCAGCAGCTTGGAGGCATGGTTGGGGGGGCCGGGGATGTACGAGCAGTACTTC.

The chain has TRBV30 and TRBJ1-5; D is ambiguous. The V gene lost 0 bases and the J gene lost 6 bases, with 15 bases spanning the gap. CDR1 is GTSNPN and CDR2 is SVGIG in the germline V gene (reference sequence). The CDR3 runs to 15 residues. The CDR3 DNA sequence: TGTGCCTGGAGTGTACATCCGGATTGGGGTCAGCCCCAGCATTTT. Amino acid sequence: CAWSVHPDWGQPQHF.

V is TRBV5-8 and J is TRBJ2-7, with D possibly matching TRBD2 (6 bases). V gave up 7 bases and J gave up 2 bases, with 16 bases separating them. The CDR3 is made up of 14 amino acids. CDR1 is SGHTS and CDR2 is YDEGEE in the germline V gene. The CDR3 bases are TGTGCCAGCCAACACCGGGGGAGTCCCTACGAGCAGTACTTC. This encodes CASQHRGSPYEQYF.

V gene TRBV15 combines with J gene TRBJ2-1; 7 bases are a match to TRBD1. Looked up from germline, CDR1 is LNHNV and CDR2 is YYDKDF (reference sequence). The CDR3 loop spans 11 amino acids. Trimming cost V 8 bases and J 6 bases; bases outside gene matches: 1. CDR3 DNA: TGTGCCACCCCAGGGGGCAATGAGCAGTTCTTC. Amino acid sequence: CATPGGNEQFF.